The clone carrying this T cell receptor (beta chain) was picked up a small number of times. This specimen comes from a study of blood T cells in healthy people across ages. V shed 0 bases, J shed 6 bases, and the junction held 12 bases outside the gene matches. Looked up from germline, CDR1 is ENHRY and CDR2 is SYGVKD. The CDR3 consists of 18 residues. Caucasian, healthy and from Russia, the donors were aged between about 6 and 90. A second PCR, run for roughly 7 to 12 cycles, used a sample-barcoded 5' primer plus a J-beta primer mix. Carrying 12 random nucleotides, a template-switch adaptor labeled each individual cDNA molecule. TCRdb analysed the 5' RACE reads with MiXCR anew, one entry per CDR3 protein. The table lists under 800,000 distinct CDR3 sequences, approximately 43% of them singletons.

J is TRBJ2-7 and V is TRBV10-3, with 12 bases fitting TRBD2. Sequenced: blood. The TCR comes from a woman aged 55-70 years in good health. The DNA for the CDR3 is TGTGCCATCAGTGAGTCGAGGCCGACTAGCGGGAGTTTGGGCGAGCAGTACTTC. As protein: CAISESRPTSGSLGEQYF.